This T cell receptor beta chain was identified in a study of identical twins. Study observations and caveats: Zero-insertion results could be subject to partial confounding by invariant MAIT and iNKT cells.

The CDR3 runs 15 residues. Trimming took off 5 bases at V and 3 bases at J, with 16 bases between the two ends. Germline V gene sequence: CDR1 KGHDR, CDR2 SFDVKD. TCRdb called the 5' RACE reads again in MiXCR, with one record for every CDR3 protein. The sample holds 450,000 to 650,000 distinct CDR3 sequences, 9.6% seen once. Regarding this clonotype: Its specificity is unknown.

This sample also appeared in a second study, on yellow fever vaccine responses in identical twins.

The V gene is TRBV24-1, the J gene TRBJ2-7, with D uncertain. Sequenced: PBMCs. The TCR comes from a woman younger than 30 in good health. The CDR3 is CATSGSPAPYYEQYF. The DNA for the CDR3 is TGTGCCACCAGTGGGAGTCCGGCACCCTACTACGAGCAGTACTTC.